This entry lists 29 T cell receptor beta chains sequenced from one sample in a study of T-cell memory formation after mild COVID-19. TCRdb recomputed calls from the 5' RACE reads with MiXCR, one row per CDR3 protein. The table has over 150,000 distinct CDR3 sequences, 20% to 25% seen once. The sequenced sample consisted of PBMCs or a T cell subset sorted from them (not recorded which). The receptor source for this set is an adult woman who had mild COVID-19 (a few samples of this study predate the infection). Cell type and time point are not known.

The genes are TRBV7-8 and TRBJ2-3; possibly TRBD2 for D (6 bases). The CDR3 runs to 16 residues. The V end lost 4 bases, the J end lost 6 bases, and 20 bases lay between the germline ends. Germline V CDR1 and CDR2: SGHVS, FQNEAQ. The CDR3 spells CASSSNIAGRPDTQYF. The CDR3 bases are TGTGCCAGCAGCTCAAACATCGCGGGGAGACCCGATACGCAGTATTTT.

This clonotype was counted only a few times. The rearrangement uses TRBV7-8 and TRBJ2-1; 10 nucleotides agree with TRBD1. Per the germline V gene, CDR1 is SGHVS and CDR2 is FQNEAQ. The CDR3 totals 15 residues. With V trimmed by 1 base and J by 3 bases, 0 bases remained unmatched. The CDR3 DNA is TGTGCCAGCAGCTTAGGGGACAGGGGCTACAATGAGCAGTTCTTC. It is translated as CASSLGDRGYNEQFF.

This clonotype was seen a handful of times. The chain combines TRBV24-1 with TRBJ2-2; 15 bases are a match to TRBD2. The V and J ends lost 3 bases and 5 bases, in that order; junction bases with no gene match: 6. The germline V gene has CDR1 KGHDR and CDR2 SFDVKD. There are 18 residues in the CDR3. CDR3 coding DNA: TGTGCCACCAGTGATCAAGGACTAGCGGGAGGGCCGACCGGGGAGCTGTTTTTT. Residues: CATSDQGLAGGPTGELFF.

V usage is TRBV27 and J usage is TRBJ2-7; D may be TRBD1 (6 bases). The CDR3 spans 11 residues. Germline V gives CDR1 MNHEY, CDR2 SMNVEV (reference sequence). V was cut by 6 bases and J by 3 bases, with 6 bases left in between. The DNA for the CDR3 is TGTGCCAGCAGACAGGGCTACGAGCAGTACTTC. This codes for CASRQGYEQYF.

In this sample, this clonotype turned up many times. This chain links TRBV5-5 with TRBJ1-4; weak D call: TRBD1 (5 bases). V was trimmed by 0 bases and J by 7 bases, leaving 13 bases between them. Germline CDR1 reads SGHKS; CDR2 reads YYEKEE (reference sequence). CDR3 length: 15 amino acids. This chain's CDR3 is CASSLAGGEGEKLFF. CDR3 sequence (DNA): TGTGCCAGCAGCTTGGCCGGGGGTGAGGGTGAAAAACTGTTTTTT.

This chain joins TRBV5-1 and TRBJ1-2; TRBD1 is a possible D gene (5 bases). Trimming removed 5 bases from V and 4 bases from J, with 18 bases in between. Looked up from germline, CDR1 is SGHRS and CDR2 is YFSETQ. There are 15 residues in the CDR3. The CDR3 DNA reads TGCGCCAGCAGTCCTGATGGAGGACACCTCTATGGCTACACCTTC. It codes for CASSPDGGHLYGYTF.

This clonotype occurred a few times. This chain connects TRBV5-6 to TRBJ2-7; D gene ambiguous. In germline, CDR1 is SGHDT, CDR2 YYEEEE. V was shortened by 0 bases and J by 2 bases, with 9 bases between the two germline ends. This CDR3 region has 14 residues. The CDR3, as DNA: TGTGCCAGCAGCTTGGAGTTGGTGACCTACGAGCAGTACTTC. It encodes CASSLELVTYEQYF.

A few counts support this clonotype. This chain links TRBV4-1 with TRBJ2-7; D possibly corresponds to TRBD2 (5 bases). Trimming pared 0 bases from V and 2 bases from J, leaving 11 bases between. The germline gives CDR1 MGHRA, CDR2 YSYEKL. This CDR3 is built from 15 residues. The chain's CDR3 is CASSQENGLPYEQYF. The CDR3 DNA reads as TGCGCCAGCAGCCAAGAGAATGGACTCCCCTACGAGCAGTACTTC.

The rearrangement uses TRBV4-1 and TRBJ1-1; D remains ambiguous. The CDR3 is made up of 13 amino acids. Per the germline V gene, CDR1 is MGHRA and CDR2 is YSYEKL. V was clipped by 4 bases and J by 5 bases, with 11 bases between them. This CDR3 is CASSLKIETEAFF. The CDR3 region has the DNA TGCGCCAGCAGCCTAAAGATAGAGACTGAAGCTTTCTTT.

This clonotype turned up a few times. The rearrangement joins TRBV24-1 to TRBJ2-3, with D hard to call. Trimming took off 9 bases at V and 2 bases at J, with 11 bases between the two ends. CDR3 length: 13 residues. Germline CDR1 KGHDR, CDR2 SFDVKD. CDR3 protein: CATRRDTTDTQYF. For the CDR3, the DNA is TGTGCCACCCGCCGCGATACCACAGATACGCAGTATTTT.

The table lists this clonotype with a few counts. V gene TRBV5-1 combines with J gene TRBJ2-7; D is perhaps TRBD1 (7 bases). V lost 3 bases and J lost 5, with 21 bases in between. Germline CDR1 and CDR2: SGHRS and YFSETQ. This CDR3 has 16 amino acids. CDR3 sequence reads: CASSSEPGGYFDEQYF. The CDR3 region has the DNA TGCGCCAGCAGCTCTGAGCCAGGGGGGTATTTTGACGAGCAGTACTTC.

This chain uses TRBV21-1 with TRBJ1-1; TRBD1, the table's D call, was not compared with the DNA. TRBV21-1 is marked as a pseudogene. The CDR3 loop spans 16 amino acids. CDR3 region: CASSKADRGMNTEAFF. The CDR3 DNA is TGTGCCAGCAGCAAAGCTGACAGGGGGATGAACACTGAAGCTTTCTTT.

In its sample, this clonotype was seen a few times. The chain carries TRBV12-3 or TRBV12-4 and TRBJ2-3; D gene ambiguous. V shed 6 bases and J shed 6 bases, with 10 bases lying between them. The CDR3 is 12 residues long. The CDR3 DNA sequence: TGTGCCAGCAGAGATTCTCCCGATACGCAGTATTTT. This encodes CASRDSPDTQYF.

This chain connects TRBV5-1 to TRBJ2-7, with 11 bases that match TRBD1. CDR1 is SGHRS, CDR2 YFSETQ, per germline. CDR3 length equals 15 residues. V shed 4 bases, J shed 2 bases, and the junction held 5 bases outside the gene matches. CDR3: CASSGGTGGTYEQYF. CDR3 nucleotides: TGCGCCAGCAGCGGCGGGACAGGGGGTACCTACGAGCAGTACTTC.

The rearrangement uses TRBV2 and TRBJ2-7, with 8 bases aligning to TRBD1. CDR1 and CDR2 from the germline V gene are SNHLY and FYNNEI. This CDR3 is 15 amino acids long. The V gene end was trimmed by 4 bases and the J gene end by 5 bases; junction bases not matched to a gene: 10. The CDR3 sequence: CASSAPGQGTHEQYF. The CDR3 nucleotides are TGTGCCAGCAGTGCCCCAGGACAGGGAACTCACGAGCAGTACTTC.

This clonotype was observed a handful of times. The rearrangement joins TRBV12-3 or TRBV12-4 to TRBJ2-7; D may match TRBD1 or TRBD2 (5 bases each). Trimming took off 2 bases at V and 0 bases at J, with 8 bases between the two ends. The CDR3 runs 14 residues. CDR3 DNA: TGTGCCAGCAGTTTATCGGGGCTCTCCTACGAGCAGTACTTC. This codes for CASSLSGLSYEQYF.

This clonotype has only a few counts. The chain links TRBV6-5 to TRBJ2-2, with D maybe TRBD1 (5 bases). Trimming pared 6 bases from V and 5 bases from J, leaving 16 bases between. Germline-derived CDR1 and CDR2 are MNHEY and SVGAGI. CDR3 size: 15 residues. CDR3 nucleotide sequence: TGTGCCAGCAGGGGTTACAGGTTGGGGACCGGGGAGCTGTTTTTT. Protein: CASRGYRLGTGELFF.

This clonotype was picked up many times. This chain links TRBV27 with TRBJ2-1, with 7 bases matching TRBD2. CDR3 size: 13 residues. V lost 0 bases and J lost 8; bases outside the gene matches: 1. Germline V lookup: CDR1 MNHEY, CDR2 SMNVEV (reference sequence). Written as DNA, the CDR3 is TGTGCCAGCAGTTTATCAGGGAGGGATGAGCAGTTCTTC. Its protein is CASSLSGRDEQFF.

The rearrangement links TRBV7-8 to TRBJ1-1, with 8 bases matching TRBD1. The germline CDR1 and CDR2 sequences are SGHVS and FQNEAQ. There are 16 residues in the CDR3. V trimming: 5 bases; J trimming: 4 bases; junction bases outside the gene matches: 12. The CDR3: CASSVYGGTGGTEAFF. CDR3 DNA sequence: TGTGCCAGCAGCGTTTATGGGGGAACAGGGGGCACTGAAGCTTTCTTT.

The chain uses TRBV5-1 and TRBJ2-7, with 13 bases that match TRBD2. V lost 3 bases to trimming and J lost 7 bases; unmatched junction nucleotides: 13. CDR3 length: 17 amino acids. Germline V gene data show CDR1 as SGHRS and CDR2 as YFSETQ. For the CDR3, the DNA is TGCGCCAGCAGCTCTGCCGGGACTAGCGGGACAGGTGTGGAGCAGTACTTC. Translating it yields CASSSAGTSGTGVEQYF.

The chain combines TRBV20-1 with TRBJ2-2, with D perhaps TRBD2 (5 bases). Trimming stripped 0 bases from V and 1 base from J, with 12 bases between. The CDR3 runs 16 residues. Germline CDR1 reads DFQATT; CDR2 reads SNEGSKA (reference sequence). The CDR3 region is CSARDHGGENTGELFF. The CDR3 nucleotides read TGCAGTGCTAGAGATCATGGAGGAGAGAACACCGGGGAGCTGTTTTTT.

The chain carries TRBV20-1 and TRBJ2-7; TRBD1 agrees at 7 bases. The CDR3 length is 15 residues. The germline CDR1 and CDR2 sequences are DFQATT and SNEGSKA (reference sequence). With 5 bases clipped from V and 0 bases from J, the junction kept 10 bases outside the gene matches. The CDR3 loop reads CSARIGTAASYEQYF. The CDR3 DNA reads TGCAGTGCTCGGATTGGGACAGCAGCCTCCTACGAGCAGTACTTC.

There are a few counts of this clonotype. The J gene is TRBJ2-5, the V gene TRBV5-4; tentative D call: TRBD2 (6 bases). V dropped 2 bases and J dropped 0 bases, with 14 bases sitting between them. Germline V gene data show CDR1 as SGHNT and CDR2 as YYREEE (reference sequence). The CDR3 consists of 16 residues. In nucleotides, the CDR3 is TGTGCCAGCAGCTTCCGGGACTTACTGTACCAAGAGACCCAGTACTTC. Translating gives CASSFRDLLYQETQYF.

This chain links TRBV6-1 with TRBJ2-7; no firm D call. The CDR3 has 12 residues. Germline V gene data show CDR1 as MNHNS and CDR2 as SASEGT. The V end was cut by 3 bases, the J end by 3 bases, with 6 bases between. The CDR3 sequence is CASSDGDYEQYF. The CDR3 DNA is TGTGCCAGCAGTGACGGAGACTACGAGCAGTACTTC.

The chain couples TRBV2 to TRBJ2-2; TRBD2 aligns across 9 bases. The germline V gene has CDR1 SNHLY and CDR2 FYNNEI. The CDR3 has 15 amino acids. V dropped 4 bases and J dropped 7; count of bases not matched to a gene: 7. CDR3 sequence reads: CASSGIAGAGGELFF. The CDR3 DNA reads as TGTGCCAGCAGTGGAATAGCGGGAGCGGGCGGGGAGCTGTTTTTT.

J is TRBJ2-3 and V is TRBV6-2 or TRBV6-3; no clear D gene. The V end was cut by 7 bases, the J end by 0 bases, with 11 bases between. Germline CDR1 is MNHEY and CDR2 is SVGEGT. The CDR3 is 14 amino acids. The chain's CDR3 is CASTAVHSTDTQYF. In nucleotides, the CDR3 is TGTGCCAGCACGGCGGTCCATAGCACAGATACGCAGTATTTT.

The sample holds a few counts of this clonotype. The chain has TRBV7-9 and TRBJ1-1; 7 bases map to TRBD1. The junction had 14 bases not matched to a gene; V was cut back by 6 bases and J by 10 bases. Germline CDR1 SEHNR, CDR2 FQNEAQ (reference sequence). The CDR3 consists of 14 residues. The CDR3 DNA reads TGTGCCAGCAGTCAACAGGGGATGCCCCCAGGAGCTTTCTTT. It translates to CASSQQGMPPGAFF.

Only a few counts were recorded for this clonotype. The rearrangement uses TRBV7-9 and TRBJ1-1, with D uncertain. This CDR3 region has 15 residues. The germline gives CDR1 SEHNR, CDR2 FQNEAQ (reference sequence). The germline V and J ends were trimmed by 5 bases and 5 bases, with 18 bases remaining between them. The CDR3 protein is CASSPIGVFVTEAFF. The CDR3 nucleotides are TGTGCCAGCAGCCCGATAGGAGTTTTCGTAACTGAAGCTTTCTTT.

The chain combines TRBV20-1 with TRBJ2-1; 10 positions agree with TRBD2. Germline V lookup: CDR1 DFQATT, CDR2 SNEGSKA (reference sequence). The CDR3 totals 17 residues. V lost 0 bases to trimming and J lost 7 bases; unmatched junction nucleotides: 12. In DNA form, the CDR3 reads TGCAGTGCTAGAGATTTACTGGAAGCGGGAGGGGAGAATGAGCAGTTCTTC. As protein: CSARDLLEAGGENEQFF.